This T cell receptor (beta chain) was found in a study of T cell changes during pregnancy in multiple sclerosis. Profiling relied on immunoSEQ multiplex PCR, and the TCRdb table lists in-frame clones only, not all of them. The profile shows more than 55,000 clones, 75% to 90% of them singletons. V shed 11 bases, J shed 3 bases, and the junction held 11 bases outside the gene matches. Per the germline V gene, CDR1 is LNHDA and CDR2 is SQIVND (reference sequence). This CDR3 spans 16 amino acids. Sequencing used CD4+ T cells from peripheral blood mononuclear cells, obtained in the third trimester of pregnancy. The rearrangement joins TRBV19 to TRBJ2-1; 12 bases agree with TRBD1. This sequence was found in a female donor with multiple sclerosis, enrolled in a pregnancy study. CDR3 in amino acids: CAVNSGTGGYYNEQFF. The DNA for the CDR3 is TGTGCCGTTAATTCCGGGACAGGGGGCTACTACAATGAGCAGTTCTTC.